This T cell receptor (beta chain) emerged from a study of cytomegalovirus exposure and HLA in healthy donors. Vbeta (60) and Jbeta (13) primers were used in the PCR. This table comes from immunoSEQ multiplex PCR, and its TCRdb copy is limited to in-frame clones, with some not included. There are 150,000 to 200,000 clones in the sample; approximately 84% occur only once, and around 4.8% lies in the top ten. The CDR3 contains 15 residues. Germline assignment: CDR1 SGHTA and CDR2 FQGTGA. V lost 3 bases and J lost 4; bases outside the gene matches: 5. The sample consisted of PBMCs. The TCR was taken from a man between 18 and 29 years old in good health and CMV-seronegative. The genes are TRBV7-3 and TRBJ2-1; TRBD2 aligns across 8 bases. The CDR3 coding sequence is TGTGCCAGCAGCTTGGGAGCGGGAGTATACAATGAGCAGTTCTTC. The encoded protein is CASSLGAGVYNEQFF.